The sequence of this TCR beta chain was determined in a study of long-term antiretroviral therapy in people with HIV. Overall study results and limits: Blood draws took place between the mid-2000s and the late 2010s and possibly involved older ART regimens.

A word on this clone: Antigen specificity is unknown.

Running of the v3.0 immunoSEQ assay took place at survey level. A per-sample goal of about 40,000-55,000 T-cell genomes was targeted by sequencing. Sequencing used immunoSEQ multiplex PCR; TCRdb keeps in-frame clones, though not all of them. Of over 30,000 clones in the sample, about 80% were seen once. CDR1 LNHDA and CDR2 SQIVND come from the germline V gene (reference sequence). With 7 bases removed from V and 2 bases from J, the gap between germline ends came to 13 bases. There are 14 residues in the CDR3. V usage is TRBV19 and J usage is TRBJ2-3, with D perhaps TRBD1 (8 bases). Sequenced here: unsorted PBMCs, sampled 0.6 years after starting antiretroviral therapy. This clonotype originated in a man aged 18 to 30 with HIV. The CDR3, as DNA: TGTGCCAGTAAGCGGGACAGGTCCACAGATACGCAGTATTTT. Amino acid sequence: CASKRDRSTDTQYF.